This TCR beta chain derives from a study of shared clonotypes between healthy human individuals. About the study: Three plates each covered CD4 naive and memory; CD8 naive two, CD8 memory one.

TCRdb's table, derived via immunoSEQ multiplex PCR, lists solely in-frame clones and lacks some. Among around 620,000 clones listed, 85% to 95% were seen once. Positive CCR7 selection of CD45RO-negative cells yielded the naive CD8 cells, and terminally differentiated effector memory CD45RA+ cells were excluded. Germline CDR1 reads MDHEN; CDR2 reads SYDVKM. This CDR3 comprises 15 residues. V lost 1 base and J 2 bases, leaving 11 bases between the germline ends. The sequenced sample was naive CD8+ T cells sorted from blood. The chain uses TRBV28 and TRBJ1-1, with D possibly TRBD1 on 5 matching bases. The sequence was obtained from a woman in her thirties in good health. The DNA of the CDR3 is TGTGCCAGCAGTTTATCCTGGGACGGCAACACTGAAGCTTTCTTT. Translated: CASSLSWDGNTEAFF.